What follows is one TCR beta chain and its context. This sample was taken from a study of T-cell memory formation after mild COVID-19. Study-wide context: Among the donors, TCR clusters were largely specific to each donor.

5'RACE, which relied on constant-segment primers, yielded TCR alpha and TCR beta cDNA libraries carrying sample barcodes and UMIs. TCRdb analysed the 5' RACE reads with MiXCR anew, one entry per CDR3 protein. Of tens of thousands of distinct CDR3 sequences detected, nearly 25% appear once; the ten largest clones hold under 45%. Sequenced material: PBMCs or a T cell subset sorted from them (not recorded which). The TCR was taken from a young man who had mild COVID-19 (a few samples of this study predate the infection). Cell type and time point are not known.

The CDR3 DNA follows: TGTGCCAGCAGCTCTTACCGGTGGGGTTACAATGAGCAGTTCTTC. Translated, it gives CASSSYRWGYNEQFF. The chain is built from TRBV7-9 and TRBJ2-1; D is undetermined. This CDR3 contains 15 residues. The V and J ends lost 4 bases and 4 bases respectively, with 14 bases between them. Germline V gives CDR1 SEHNR, CDR2 FQNEAQ (reference sequence).